Reported below is one TCR beta chain. The antigen is not known. TCRdb reanalysed the reads using MiXCR and keeps one entry per CDR3 protein. The sample has about 920,000 distinct CDR3 sequences; 30% to 40% are singletons. The source of the sample is a study of T cell repertoires in cytomegalovirus infection. Study as a whole: Selected CMV epitopes included recently identified HLA-C-restricted ones as well as well-studied HLA-B-restricted ones.

General study points: CMV carriers with the relevant HLA were identified by cumulative public TCR beta family frequency.

This CDR3 is built from 16 residues. Germline CDR1 is MNHEY and CDR2 is SMNVEV (reference sequence). V shed 0 bases and J 4 bases; nucleotides not matched to a gene: 5. This clonotype was obtained from a human donor in good health (CMV status not recorded). Some clones in this sample may be carry-over from other donors' samples. This chain links TRBV27 with TRBJ1-2; 10 bases align to TRBD1. Source: cultured CD8+ T cells from PBMCs, taken from culture after CMV antigen stimulation. This CDR3 is CASSLSGQGPSYGYTF. Written as DNA, the CDR3 is TGTGCCAGCAGTTTATCGGGACAGGGGCCGTCCTATGGCTACACCTTC.